This entry is about one T cell receptor (beta chain). The clone's antigen remains unknown. Base qualities are missing; no much larger clone stands one base away. This record belongs to a study of T cell repertoires in cytomegalovirus infection (dated by TCRdb to between 2017 and 2020). At the level of the whole study: Peptide stimulations targeted recently identified HLA-C-restricted CMV epitopes, whose presentation resists viral immunomodulation, together with well-studied HLA-B-restricted epitopes. The HLA type of each donor mattered for the analysis, because public TCR beta signatures pointed to carriage of CMV infection along with the matching HLA type. General findings and caveats noted by the study authors: In both this cohort and an independent roughly 400-donor cohort, the cumulative frequency of public TCR beta family members distinguished carriers of CMV infection plus the relevant HLA type. In the ex vivo response, HLA-C-restricted CMV-specific TCR beta clonotypes were dominant, and in two of eight donors the single most frequent clonotype came from this HLA-C-restricted group.

This specimen's treatment or condition label, per the study, means: in vitro stimulation with specific CMV peptide epitopes to enrich CMV-specific T cells. Sequencing instrument: Illumina HiSeq 1500. The public reads were run again by TCRdb, first through fastp at Q25 and then through MiXCR, and only productive beta chains were kept. Rows with a matching CDR3 protein are joined into one entry that keeps the most common DNA and genes. Present in this sample are about 570,000 distinct CDR3 sequences, approximately 40% of which were seen just once. Of the sample, around 50% falls within the top ten clones. V loses 0 bases of germline sequence and J loses 5 bases, and the interval between the two ends is 14 bases. CDR1 and CDR2, per the germline V gene, are ENHRY and SYGVKD. The CDR3 goes from the cysteine to the phenylalanine over 15 residues. Left in the record is the CDR3 DNA by itself, 45 bases read in frame from the first base.

The V and J segments used are TRBV10-3 and TRBJ2-7, with a tentative D gene TRBD2 over 6 matching bases. Here the sequenced sample was cultured PBMCs, taken from culture after CMV antigen stimulation. This receptor was identified in a human donor in good health (CMV status not recorded). Some clones in this sample may be carry-over from other donors' samples. The DNA sequence follows: TGTGCCATCAGTGAGTCGGGTAAGGGAGGCGACGAGCAGTACTTC. Its coded protein is CAISESGKGGDEQYF.